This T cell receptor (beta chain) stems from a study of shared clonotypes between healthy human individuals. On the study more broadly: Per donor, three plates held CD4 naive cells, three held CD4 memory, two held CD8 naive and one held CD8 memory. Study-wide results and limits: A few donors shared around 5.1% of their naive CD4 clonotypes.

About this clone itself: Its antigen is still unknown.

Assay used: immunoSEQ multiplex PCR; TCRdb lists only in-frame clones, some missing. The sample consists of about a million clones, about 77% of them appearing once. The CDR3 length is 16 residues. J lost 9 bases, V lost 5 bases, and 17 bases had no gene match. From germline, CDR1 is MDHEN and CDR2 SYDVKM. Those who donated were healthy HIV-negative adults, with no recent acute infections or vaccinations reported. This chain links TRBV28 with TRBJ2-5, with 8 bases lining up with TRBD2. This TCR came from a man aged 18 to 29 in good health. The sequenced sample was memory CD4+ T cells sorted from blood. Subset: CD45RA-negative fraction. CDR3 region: CASSPPPAAGVSAQYF. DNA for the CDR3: TGTGCCAGCAGTCCCCCGCCAGCAGCGGGAGTATCGGCCCAGTACTTC.